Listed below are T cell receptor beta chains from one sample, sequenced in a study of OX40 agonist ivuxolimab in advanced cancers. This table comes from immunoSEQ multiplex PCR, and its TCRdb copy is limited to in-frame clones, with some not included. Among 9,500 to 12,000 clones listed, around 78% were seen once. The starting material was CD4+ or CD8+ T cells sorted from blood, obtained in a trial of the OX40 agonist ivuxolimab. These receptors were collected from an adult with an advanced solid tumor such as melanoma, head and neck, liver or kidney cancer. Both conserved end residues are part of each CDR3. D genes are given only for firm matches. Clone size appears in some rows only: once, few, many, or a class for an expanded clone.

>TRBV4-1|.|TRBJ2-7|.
CASSPLYGTAYEQYF
TGCGCCAGCAGCCCTCTTTACGGGACGGCCTACGAGCAGTACTTC
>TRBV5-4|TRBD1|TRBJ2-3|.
CASSVRTGGITDTQYF
TGTGCCAGCAGCGTCCGGACAGGGGGAATCACAGATACGCAGTATTTT
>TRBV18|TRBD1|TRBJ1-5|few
CASSPPGQRDQPQHF
TGTGCCAGCTCACCTCCGGGACAGAGGGATCAGCCCCAGCATTTT
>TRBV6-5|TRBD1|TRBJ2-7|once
CASSFPFRDRLYEQYF
TGTGCCAGCAGTTTTCCCTTCCGGGACAGGCTCTACGAGCAGTACTTC
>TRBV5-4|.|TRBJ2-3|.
CASSLEGGATDTQYF
TGTGCCAGCAGCTTGGAGGGGGGGGCCACAGATACGCAGTATTTT
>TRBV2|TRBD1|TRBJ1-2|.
CASSTGGDYGYTF
TGTGCCAGCAGTACAGGGGGTGACTATGGCTACACTTTC
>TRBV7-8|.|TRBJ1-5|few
CASSLAEERVQPQHF
TGTGCCAGCAGCTTAGCGGAGGAGCGGGTTCAGCCCCAGCATTTT
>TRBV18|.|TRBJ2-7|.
CASSPGTARTEQYF
TGTGCCAGCTCACCAGGAACAGCGAGAACCGAGCAGTACTTC
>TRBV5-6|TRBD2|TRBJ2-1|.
CASSPGLAGGLGEQFF
TGTGCCAGCAGCCCAGGACTAGCGGGGGGGCTGGGTGAGCAGTTCTTC
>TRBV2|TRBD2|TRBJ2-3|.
CASSEGAGLAAPPQYF
TGTGCCAGCAGCGAAGGGGCCGGACTAGCGGCCCCACCGCAGTATTTT
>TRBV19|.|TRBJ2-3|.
CASSISGGTDTQYF
TGTGCCAGTAGTATTTCAGGGGGCACAGATACGCAGTATTTT
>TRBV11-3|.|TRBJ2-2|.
CASSLQGTNTGELFF
TGTGCCAGCAGTCTACAGGGAACGAACACCGGGGAGCTGTTTTTT
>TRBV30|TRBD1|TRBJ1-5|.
CAWSTGTGPQPQHF
TGTGCCTGGTCGACTGGGACAGGGCCTCAGCCCCAGCATTTT
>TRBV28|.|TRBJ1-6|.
CASSLAVNNSPLHF
TGTGCCAGCAGTTTGGCCGTAAATAATTCACCCCTCCACTTT
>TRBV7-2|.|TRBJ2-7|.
CASRRTPGGLNEQYF
TGTGCCAGCAGGCGTACCCCGGGGGGCCTCAACGAGCAGTACTTC
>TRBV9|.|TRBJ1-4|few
CASSVEGEKLFF
TGTGCCAGCAGCGTAGAGGGTGAAAAACTGTTTTTT
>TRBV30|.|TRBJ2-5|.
CAWNRGDTGFQETQYF
TGTGCCTGGAACAGAGGGGACACGGGGTTTCAAGAGACCCAGTACTTC
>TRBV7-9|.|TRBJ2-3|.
CASSLVVDTQYF
TGTGCCAGCAGCTTAGTTGTGGATACGCAGTATTTT
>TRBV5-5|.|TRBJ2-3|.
CASSLDVLDTQYF
TGTGCCAGCAGCTTGGACGTTTTGGATACGCAGTATTTT
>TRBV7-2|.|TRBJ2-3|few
CASSWNPGSGHTDTQYF
TGTGCCAGCAGCTGGAATCCGGGCAGTGGCCACACAGATACGCAGTATTTT
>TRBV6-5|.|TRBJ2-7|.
CASSFTETATYEQYF
TGTGCCAGCAGTTTTACCGAGACAGCTACCTACGAGCAGTACTTC
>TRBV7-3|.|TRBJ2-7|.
CASSLVDPLNEQYF
TGTGCCAGCAGCTTAGTTGACCCTCTTAACGAGCAGTACTTC